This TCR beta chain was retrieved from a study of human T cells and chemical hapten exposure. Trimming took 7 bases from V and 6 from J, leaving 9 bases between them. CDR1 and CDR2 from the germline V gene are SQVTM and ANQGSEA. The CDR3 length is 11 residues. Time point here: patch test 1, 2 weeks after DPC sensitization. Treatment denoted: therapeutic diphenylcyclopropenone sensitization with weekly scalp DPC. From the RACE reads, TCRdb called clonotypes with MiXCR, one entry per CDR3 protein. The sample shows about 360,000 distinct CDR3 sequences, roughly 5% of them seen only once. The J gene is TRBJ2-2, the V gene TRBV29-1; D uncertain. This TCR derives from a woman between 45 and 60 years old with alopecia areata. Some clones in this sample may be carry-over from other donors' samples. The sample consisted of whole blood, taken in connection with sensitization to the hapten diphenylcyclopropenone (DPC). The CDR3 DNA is TGCAGCGGACTGAGTTCCGGGGAGCTGTTTTTT. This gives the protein CSGLSSGELFF.